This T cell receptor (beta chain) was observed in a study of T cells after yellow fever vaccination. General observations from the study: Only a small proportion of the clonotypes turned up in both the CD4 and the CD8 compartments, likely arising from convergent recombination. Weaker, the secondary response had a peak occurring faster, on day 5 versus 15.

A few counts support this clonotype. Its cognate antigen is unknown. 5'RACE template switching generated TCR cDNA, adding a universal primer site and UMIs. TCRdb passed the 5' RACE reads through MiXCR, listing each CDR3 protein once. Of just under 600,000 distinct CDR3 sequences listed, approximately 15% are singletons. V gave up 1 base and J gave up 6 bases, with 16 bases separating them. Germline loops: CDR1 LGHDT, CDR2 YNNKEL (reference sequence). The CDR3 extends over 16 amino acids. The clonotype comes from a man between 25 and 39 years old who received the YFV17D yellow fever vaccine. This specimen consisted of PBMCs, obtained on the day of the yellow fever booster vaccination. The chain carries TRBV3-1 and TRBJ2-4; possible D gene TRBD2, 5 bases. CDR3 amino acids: CASSQGLGSGGNIQYF. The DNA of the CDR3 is TGTGCCAGCAGCCAAGGGCTAGGAAGTGGAGGAAACATTCAGTACTTC.